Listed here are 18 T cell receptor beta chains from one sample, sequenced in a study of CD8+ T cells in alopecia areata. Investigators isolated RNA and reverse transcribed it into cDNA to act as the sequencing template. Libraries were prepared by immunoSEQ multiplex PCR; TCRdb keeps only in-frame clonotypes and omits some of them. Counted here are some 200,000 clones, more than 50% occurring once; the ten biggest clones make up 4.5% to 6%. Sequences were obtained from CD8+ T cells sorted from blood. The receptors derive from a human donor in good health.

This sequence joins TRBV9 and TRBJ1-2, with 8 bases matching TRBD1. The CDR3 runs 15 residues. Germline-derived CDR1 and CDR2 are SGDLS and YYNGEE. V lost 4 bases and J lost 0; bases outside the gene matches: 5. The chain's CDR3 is CASSPQDRANYGYTF. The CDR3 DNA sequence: TGTGCCAGCAGCCCCCAGGACAGGGCTAACTATGGCTACACCTTC.

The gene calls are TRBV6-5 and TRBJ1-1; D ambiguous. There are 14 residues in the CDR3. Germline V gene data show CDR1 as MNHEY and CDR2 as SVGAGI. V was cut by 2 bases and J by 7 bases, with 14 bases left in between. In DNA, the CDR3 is TGTGCCAGCAGTTACCCCGTCCCCCACGGTGAAGCTTTCTTT. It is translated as CASSYPVPHGEAFF.

The CDR3 DNA sequence: TGTGCCAGCAGCGTTGTACCAATTGGCGACCATAAGCAGTTCTTC. The encoded protein is CASSVVPIGDHKQFF. The J gene is TRBJ2-1, the V gene TRBV9; D gene unclear. Trimming left V 2 bases short and J 11 bases short, with 20 bases between. The V gene's germline CDR1 is SGDLS and CDR2 YYNGEE. The CDR3 is 15 residues long.

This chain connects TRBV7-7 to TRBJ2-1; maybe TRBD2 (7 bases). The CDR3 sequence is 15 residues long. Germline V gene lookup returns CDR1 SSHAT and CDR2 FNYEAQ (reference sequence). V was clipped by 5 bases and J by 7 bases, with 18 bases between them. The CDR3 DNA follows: TGTGCCAGCAGCCTTGGGCGGGGGCCTGGGAATGAGCAGTTCTTC. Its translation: CASSLGRGPGNEQFF. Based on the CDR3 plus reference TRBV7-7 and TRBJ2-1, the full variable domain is GAGVSQSPRYKVTKRGQDVTLRCDPISSHATLYWYQQALGQGPEFLTYFNYEAQPDKSGLPSDRFSAERPEGSISTLTIQRTEQRDSAMYRCASSLGRGPGNEQFFGPGTRLTVL.

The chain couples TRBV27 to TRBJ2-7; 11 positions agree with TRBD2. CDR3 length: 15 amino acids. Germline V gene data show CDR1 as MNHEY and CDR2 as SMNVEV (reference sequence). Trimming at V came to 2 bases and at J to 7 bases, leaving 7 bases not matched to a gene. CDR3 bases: TGTGCCAGCAGTTTAGGTAGCGGGGGGGCCCTTGAGCAGTACTTC. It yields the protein CASSLGSGGALEQYF.

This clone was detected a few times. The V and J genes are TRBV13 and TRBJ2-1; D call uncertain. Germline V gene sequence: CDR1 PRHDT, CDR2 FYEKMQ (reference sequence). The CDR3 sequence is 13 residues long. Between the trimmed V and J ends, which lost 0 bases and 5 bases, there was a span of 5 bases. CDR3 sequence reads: CASSLGRNNEQFF. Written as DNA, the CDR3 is TGTGCCAGCAGCTTAGGACGGAACAATGAGCAGTTCTTC.

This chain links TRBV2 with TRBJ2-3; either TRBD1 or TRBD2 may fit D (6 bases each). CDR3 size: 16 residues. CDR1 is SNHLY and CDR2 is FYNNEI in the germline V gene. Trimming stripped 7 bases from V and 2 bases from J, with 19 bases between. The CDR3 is CASTGGGELLTDTQYF. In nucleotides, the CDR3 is TGTGCCAGCACCGGAGGGGGAGAACTCCTCACAGATACGCAGTATTTT. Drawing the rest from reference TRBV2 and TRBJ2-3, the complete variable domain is EPEVTQTPSHQVTQMGQEVILRCVPISNHLYFYWYRQILGQKVEFLVSFYNNEISEKSEIFDDQFSVERPDGSNFTLKIRSTKLEDSAMYFCASTGGGELLTDTQYFGPGTRLTVL.

The CDR3, as DNA: TGCGCCAGCAGCCAGGGGGGGGATAGCTCCTACGAGCAGTACTTC. It yields the protein CASSQGGDSSYEQYF. The V call is TRBV4-1, the J call TRBJ2-7, with TRBD2 identical over 7 bases. The germline V gene has CDR1 MGHRA and CDR2 YSYEKL. V was pared by 3 bases and J by 0 bases, with 5 bases of the junction left unmatched. The length of the CDR3 is 15 residues.

CDR3 DNA sequence: TGCGCCAGCAAGGGCACTGAAGCTTTCTTT. It codes for CASKGTEAFF. The V and J genes are TRBV10-2 and TRBJ1-1; D call uncertain. The ends were cut back, 7 bases at V and 4 bases at J, with 4 bases in the middle. The CDR3 spans 10 residues. The germline CDR1 and CDR2 sequences are WSHSY and SAAADI.

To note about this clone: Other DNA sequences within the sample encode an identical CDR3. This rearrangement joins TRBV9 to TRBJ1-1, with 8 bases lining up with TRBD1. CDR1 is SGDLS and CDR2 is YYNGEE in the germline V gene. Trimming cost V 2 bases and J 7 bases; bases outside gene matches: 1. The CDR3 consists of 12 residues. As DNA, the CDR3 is TGTGCCAGCAGCGTCGGACAGGGTGAAGCTTTCTTT. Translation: CASSVGQGEAFF.

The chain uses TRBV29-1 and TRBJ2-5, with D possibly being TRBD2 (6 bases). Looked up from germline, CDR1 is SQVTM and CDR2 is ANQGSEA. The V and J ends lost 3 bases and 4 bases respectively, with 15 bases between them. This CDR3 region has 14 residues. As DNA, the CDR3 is TGCAGCGTTGACGCCGCTAGCGTAGTAGAGACCCAGTACTTC. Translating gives CSVDAASVVETQYF.

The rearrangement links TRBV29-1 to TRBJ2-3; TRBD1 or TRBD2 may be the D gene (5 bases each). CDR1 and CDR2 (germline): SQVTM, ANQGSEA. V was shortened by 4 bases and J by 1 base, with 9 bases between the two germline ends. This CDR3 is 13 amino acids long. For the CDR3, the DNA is TGCAGCGTTGGGGACGTTCGCACAGATACGCAGTATTTT. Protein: CSVGDVRTDTQYF.

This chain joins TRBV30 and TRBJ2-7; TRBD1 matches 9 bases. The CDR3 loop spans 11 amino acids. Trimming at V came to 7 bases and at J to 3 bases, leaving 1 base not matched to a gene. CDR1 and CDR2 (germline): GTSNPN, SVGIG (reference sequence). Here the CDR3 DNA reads TGTGCCTTGGACAGGGGCTACGAGCAGTACTTC. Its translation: CALDRGYEQYF.

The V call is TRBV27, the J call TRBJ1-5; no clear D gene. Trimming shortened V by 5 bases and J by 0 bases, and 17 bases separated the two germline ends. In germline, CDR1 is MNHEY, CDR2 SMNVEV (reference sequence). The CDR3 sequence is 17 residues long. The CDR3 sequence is CASSTPPVEYSNQPQHF. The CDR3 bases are TGTGCCAGCAGTACACCCCCGGTGGAGTATAGCAATCAGCCCCAGCATTTT.

The DNA of the CDR3 is TGTGCTAGTGGTTTGTGGCCGAGCTCCTACAATGAGCAGTTCTTC. Protein sequence: CASGLWPSSYNEQFF. The rearrangement joins TRBV12-5 to TRBJ2-1; no reliable D call. This CDR3 has 15 amino acids. Germline-derived CDR1 and CDR2 are LGHNT and FRNRAP. Trimming shortened V by 2 bases and J by 0 bases, and 8 bases separated the two germline ends.

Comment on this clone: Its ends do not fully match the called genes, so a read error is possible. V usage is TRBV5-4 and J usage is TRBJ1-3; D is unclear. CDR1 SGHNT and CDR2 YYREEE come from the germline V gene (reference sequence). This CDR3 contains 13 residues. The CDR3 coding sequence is TGTGCCAGCCTCACAGCCTCTGGAAACGCCATATATTTT. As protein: CASLTASGNAIYF.

The CDR3 DNA reads as TGTGCCAGCACCACCGAGGGGGGCCCTTATTATGGCTACACCTTC. It specifies CASTTEGGPYYGYTF. The chain joins TRBV11-2 to TRBJ1-2; D might be TRBD1 (6 bases). Germline V lookup: CDR1 SGHAT, CDR2 FQNNGV. CDR3 length equals 15 residues. V was shortened by 7 bases and J by 5 bases, with 20 bases between the two germline ends.

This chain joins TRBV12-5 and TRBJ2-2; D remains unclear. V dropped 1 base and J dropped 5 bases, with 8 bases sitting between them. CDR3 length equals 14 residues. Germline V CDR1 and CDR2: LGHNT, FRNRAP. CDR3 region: CASGLALGTGELFF. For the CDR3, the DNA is TGTGCTAGTGGTTTGGCGCTAGGGACCGGGGAGCTGTTTTTT.